The clone carrying this T cell receptor (beta chain) has only a few counts. Germline V lookup: CDR1 KGHDR, CDR2 SFDVKD. J was trimmed by 8 bases and V by 4 bases; bases with no gene match: 12. The CDR3 contains 16 residues. From the 5' RACE reads, TCRdb called clonotypes with MiXCR, one entry per CDR3 protein. Here the sample spans tens of thousands of distinct CDR3 sequences, about 20% being singletons. This receptor was obtained from a female donor with breast cancer. Sequences were obtained from naive CD4+ T cells sorted from a lymph node. The sample's subset: naive CD4+ T cells, CD4+CD45RA+CD25-. The chain carries TRBV24-1 and TRBJ2-1; 8 positions match TRBD2. The CDR3 nucleotides read TGTGCCACCAGTGAGGCCGGGACTAGGATGTCCTATGAGCAGTTCTTC. Translated, it gives CATSEAGTRMSYEQFF.